This TCR beta chain was captured by sequencing in a study of T cells of healthy individuals. This clonotype has more than one count but fewer than ten. TCRdb reprocessed the 5' RACE reads via MiXCR and lists one record per CDR3 protein. The sample carries nearly 100,000 distinct CDR3 sequences, around 17% recorded once. The length of the CDR3 is 12 residues. V shed 2 bases and J shed 3 bases, with 8 bases lying between them. Germline CDR1 reads GTSNPN; CDR2 reads SVGIG (reference sequence). This chain uses TRBV30 with TRBJ2-7; weak D call: TRBD2 (5 bases). The source of this sequence is a human donor in good health. This CDR3 reads CAWSPGDYEQYF. DNA of the CDR3: TGTGCCTGGAGTCCCGGGGACTACGAGCAGTACTTC.